The entry below gives a single T cell receptor (beta chain) sequence along with its context. This sample was taken from a study of blood T cell repertoires in COVID-19. In the study overall: COVID-19 samples from acute and convalescent phases originated in the United States, Italy and Spain.

Everyone who took part was roughly 18 to 89 years old, and they came from about 25 US areas. The table came from immunoSEQ multiplex PCR; TCRdb's copy has only in-frame clones and leaves some out. The table includes some 180,000 clones, 82% detected once. Losses at the gene ends were 4 bases for V and 2 bases for J; bases not matched to a gene: 7. This CDR3 contains 16 residues. Germline values: CDR1 KGHDR, CDR2 SFDVKD. J is TRBJ2-1 and V is TRBV24-1; TRBD2 matches 7 bases. Material: PBMCs or T cells enriched from blood (not recorded which). The TCR was taken from a woman aged 55-69 years with acute COVID-19. The CDR3 DNA is TGTGCCACCAGTGACCAGAGCGGGGTTACCTACAATGAGCAGTTCTTC. It translates to CATSDQSGVTYNEQFF.